This T cell receptor (beta chain) is drawn from a study of blood T cell repertoires in COVID-19 (dated by TCRdb to the early 2020s). A note on the overall study: Samples covering the acute and convalescent phases of COVID-19 were provided by collaborators in the United States, Italy and Spain. The prospective study material was composed of cDNA or gDNA derived from T cells, B-cell-depleted T cells, or PBMCs. Deeply sampled blood TCRbeta repertoires from subjects exposed to, actively infected with, or recovered from COVID-19 were included in the dataset. A freely available public database, intended as a resource for researchers studying the immune response to SARS-CoV-2, is where the repertoires were released. The samples were drawn from two sources: the first 160 participants of the ongoing ImmuneRACE study, and 1,200 or so subjects contributed by 6 global collaborators. A de-identified subject ID, COVID-19 status, age in years and sex were almost always included in the sample metadata. HLA class I and class II types, where available, came from metadata supplied by the sample provider rather than from assay-based typing.

Notes on this clone: This receptor's antigen is unknown. Base qualities are missing; no much larger clone stands one base away.

TCRbeta CDR3 regions were amplified from genomic DNA using the immunoSEQ Assay, a bias-controlled multiplex PCR. As for how the authors treated the data: The number of nucleated cells in each sample was estimated by amplification of reference gene primers within the assay. To quantify the absolute abundance of each unique TCRbeta CDR3 rearrangement, sequence reads were collapsed and filtered. For each sample, productive Simpson clonality was calculated by taking the square root of Simpson's diversity index across productive rearrangements. This immuneACCESS table, as held by TCRdb, lists in-frame sequences with V and J called but not all clones. Of the missing ones, under half trace to an unresolved V gene in checked studies; the others have no known cause. Clonal size and the V and J genes are those of that table, whereas D and trimming came from the DNA. The sample data list 250,000 or so clones, and around 90% of these were observed just once. The ten top clones hold approximately 2.9% of the sample.

On the study overall, not on this receptor specifically: The amount of clinical and demographic metadata varied by source and participant and was provided uncurated.

Participants in the prospective study were enrolled through a virtual design, were aged roughly 18 to 90 years, and lived in about 25 United States geographic areas. To assign participants to cohorts, the prospective study relied on clinical history that participants themselves reported in a screening survey and a study questionnaire. Exposed participants had been in contact, within 2 weeks of entering the study, with a person who had a PCR-confirmed or clinician-diagnosed case of COVID-19. Mobile phlebotomists in the prospective study collected whole blood, serum and a nasopharyngeal or oropharyngeal swab from every participant. Additional blood draws and questionnaires over an approximately two-month period could optionally be provided by prospective study participants. Prospective study blood samples were shipped either frozen or at room temperature before DNA extraction. The TCR comes from a man aged 35 to 55 who had been exposed to COVID-19. Sequenced: PBMCs or T cells enriched from blood (not recorded which).

At the DNA level, the sequence is TGCGCCAGCAGCGCCCCGGGACAGGGAGGTGAAAAACTGTTTTTT. Its amino acids are CASSAPGQGGEKLFF. This chain is built from TRBV5-1 and TRBJ1-4, and 9 junction bases match TRBD1. V ends up 4 bases short and J 7 bases short, with an unmatched junction base count of 8. Reading from cysteine to phenylalanine, the CDR3 counts 15 amino acids. Of all the DNA, just the CDR3 is kept, 45 bases in frame from base 1. The germline V gene provides CDR1 SGHRS and CDR2 YFSETQ.